This TCR beta chain was documented in a study of blood T cell repertoires in COVID-19. Study as a whole: Researchers got acute and convalescent COVID-19 samples from the United States, Italy and Spain.

The study drew participants aged roughly 18 to 95 years from fewer than 30 US areas. Clinical history reported by participants formed the basis on which cohorts were assigned. Per the authors' pipeline: Amplified reference gene primers provided the basis for estimating nucleated cell counts. Measured with immunoSEQ multiplex PCR; TCRdb has only the in-frame clones, and not every one. The D gene and trimming were derived from the DNA, and the V and J assignments and clone size from that table. The sample yields around 240,000 clones, roughly nine tenths seen once. The receptor comes from a human donor in a cohort exposed to, infected with or recovered from COVID-19 (not recorded which). The donor label of this sample is uncertain. The sequenced material came from PBMCs or T cells enriched from blood (not recorded which).

The CDR3 here is CATSRDGTGTEQYF. The DNA for the CDR3 is TGTGCCACCAGCAGAGATGGGACAGGTACCGAGCAGTACTTC. This chain connects TRBV15 to TRBJ2-7, with 8 bases matching TRBD1. This CDR3 is built from 14 residues. Germline CDR1 and CDR2: LNHNV and YYDKDF (reference sequence). J lost 6 bases, V lost 0 bases, and 4 bases had no gene match.